Below, 22 T cell receptor beta chains from the same sample are listed, as sequenced in a study of T cells in Graves' hyperthyroidism and ophthalmopathy (dated by TCRdb to about 2019). Receptor amplification or capture employed multiplex PCR. The run used an Illumina HiSeq 2000. Amplification of TCR beta CDR3 regions was carried out from RNA transcripts. For the first round of RT-PCR on the TCR CDR3, the HTBI primer set was used together with the Qiagen OneStep RT-PCR kit. The public reads were quality trimmed at Q25 with fastp and then assembled into clones with MiXCR by TCRdb, keeping productive beta chains. Rows matching on CDR3 protein sequence are summarized as one entry with the most common DNA and genes. The sample table lists approximately 330,000 distinct CDR3 sequences, roughly 15% of them with a count of one. The ten largest clonotypes hold approximately 35% of the sample. Sequencing input: blood. Receptors originate from a woman aged 40 to 55 with Graves' ophthalmopathy.

This clonotype was observed many times. The chain has TRBV4-1 and TRBJ2-1; D may be TRBD2 (8 bases). Germline CDR1 MGHRA, CDR2 YSYEKL. The CDR3 sequence is 13 residues long. V was pared by 5 bases and J by 15 bases, with 20 bases between. In DNA form, the CDR3 reads TGCGCCAGCAGCGTCGAAAGCGGGGGACAGCCGTTCTTC. Protein: CASSVESGGQPFF.

This clonotype was seen only a few times. The chain employs TRBV11-1 and TRBJ2-5; 9 nucleotides match TRBD2. The V segment lost 4 bases and the J segment 2 bases; nucleotides outside the gene matches: 23. The CDR3 has 21 residues. The germline gives CDR1 SGHAT, CDR2 FQDESV (reference sequence). CDR3 DNA: TGTGCCAGCAGCTCCCCCCGACCGTTGGCTAGCGGGATGACTGAACAAGAGACCCAGTACTTC. Amino acids: CASSSPRPLASGMTEQETQYF.

The chain has TRBV29-1 and TRBJ2-7; TRBD1 matches 7 bases. With 8 bases clipped from V and 3 bases from J, the junction kept 7 bases outside the gene matches. The germline CDR1 and CDR2 sequences are SQVTM and ANQGSEA. The CDR3 consists of 12 residues. The CDR3 protein is CSIGSGGYEQYF. Here the CDR3 DNA reads TGCAGCATTGGATCAGGGGGCTACGAGCAGTACTTC.

This chain uses TRBV6-2 or TRBV6-3 with TRBJ1-5; unclear D gene. This CDR3 contains 15 residues. The germline V gene has CDR1 MNHEY and CDR2 SVGEGT. V lost 7 bases and J 6 bases, leaving 19 bases between the germline ends. CDR3 nucleotides: TGTGCCAGCAATAGGGATTTCGTAGGACTTCAGCCCCAGCATTTT. It specifies CASNRDFVGLQPQHF.

This clonotype was picked up a small number of times. This chain uses TRBV10-3 with TRBJ2-6, with 10 bases fitting TRBD1. The J segment lost 4 bases and the V segment lost 0 bases, leaving 12 bases of the junction unmatched. The CDR3 has 20 residues. Germline V gene data show CDR1 as ENHRY and CDR2 as SYGVKD. The CDR3 DNA follows: TGTGCCATCAGTGAGTCCGGAATCTGGGACAGGGGTGCCGGGGCCAACGTCCTGACTTTC. It yields the protein CAISESGIWDRGAGANVLTF.

In this sample, this clonotype turned up a few times. This sequence joins TRBV3-1 and TRBJ1-4; D gene uncertain. Germline V gene data show CDR1 as LGHDT and CDR2 as YNNKEL (reference sequence). The CDR3 covers 15 residues. V was trimmed by 0 bases and J by 6 bases, leaving 11 bases between them. CDR3 DNA: TGTGCCAGCAGCCAAGACCCTAACTTCGATGAAAAACTGTTTTTT. It is translated as CASSQDPNFDEKLFF. Supplemented by reference TRBV3-1 and TRBJ1-4, the full variable domain reads DTAVSQTPKYLVTQMGNDKSIKCEQNLGHDTMYWYKQDSKKFLKIMFSYNNKELIINETVPNRFSPKSPDKAHLNLHINSLELGDSAVYFCASSQDPNFDEKLFFGSGTQLSVL.

This clonotype was detected a few times. The chain combines TRBV10-3 with TRBJ2-5; 10 bases fit TRBD1. Germline assignment: CDR1 ENHRY and CDR2 SYGVKD. This CDR3 has 15 amino acids. The J segment lost 5 bases and the V segment lost 5 bases, leaving 8 bases of the junction unmatched. CDR3 amino acids: CAISSTGGFAETQYF. The CDR3 DNA follows: TGTGCCATCAGTTCGACAGGGGGCTTTGCGGAGACCCAGTACTTC.

This clonotype was counted ten times or more. This chain joins TRBV28 and TRBJ1-2, with 7 bases identical to TRBD1. There are 13 residues in the CDR3. V lost 2 bases and J lost 8; bases outside the gene matches: 5. Germline V CDR1 and CDR2: MDHEN, SYDVKM. CDR3 loop: CASSLPATGGYTF. In DNA, the CDR3 is TGTGCCAGCAGTTTACCGGCGACAGGGGGCTACACCTTC.

This clonotype was observed a few times. A read error is possible here, since a much larger clone lies one base away. The chain links TRBV30 to TRBJ1-2; unclear D gene. The germline V gene encodes CDR1 GTSNPN and CDR2 SVGIG (reference sequence). The CDR3 consists of 13 residues. Trimming cost V 1 base and J 7 bases, with 13 bases left between them. The DNA for the CDR3 is TGTGCCTGGAGTGCCGGGATAGGGAGTGGCTACACCTTC. Translation: CAWSAGIGSGYTF.

V usage is TRBV5-6 and J usage is TRBJ1-3, with D possibly matching TRBD1 (5 bases). Trimming stripped 1 base from V and 0 bases from J, with 8 bases between. The germline V gene encodes CDR1 SGHDT and CDR2 YYEEEE. The CDR3 is 15 amino acids. The CDR3 nucleotides are TGTGCCAGCAGCTTGCAGGGAATCTCTGGAAACACCATATATTTT. Protein sequence: CASSLQGISGNTIYF.

This clonotype was seen at least ten times. The chain is built from TRBV2 and TRBJ1-4; maybe TRBD1 (6 bases). V was trimmed by 11 bases and J by 5 bases, leaving 18 bases between them. CDR3 length equals 14 residues. CDR1 is SNHLY, CDR2 FYNNEI, per germline. The CDR3: CAGYRVNRNEKLFF. The CDR3 DNA reads TGTGCCGGATACAGGGTAAATCGGAATGAAAAACTGTTTTTT.

This clonotype was seen many times. The gene calls are TRBV20-1 and TRBJ1-5, with D hard to call. CDR1 is DFQATT and CDR2 is SNEGSKA in the germline V gene (reference sequence). The CDR3 extends over 12 amino acids. Between the trimmed V and J ends, which lost 3 bases and 7 bases, there was a span of 10 bases. The CDR3 here is CSARRLGQPQHF. CDR3 bases: TGCAGTGCTAGGAGACTTGGGCAGCCCCAGCATTTT.

The chain couples TRBV4-1 to TRBJ2-2; D is possibly TRBD1 (6 bases). This CDR3 comprises 16 residues. The germline CDR1 and CDR2 sequences are MGHRA and YSYEKL. V lost 1 base and J lost 3, with 12 bases in between. The CDR3: CASSQVTGPYTGELFF. The CDR3, as DNA: TGCGCCAGCAGCCAAGTCACAGGGCCTTACACCGGGGAGCTGTTTTTT.

This clonotype was picked up many times. The chain employs TRBV9 and TRBJ2-1; TRBD1 matches at 9 bases. The CDR3 runs 15 residues. With 3 bases clipped from V and 3 bases from J, the junction kept 4 bases outside the gene matches. The germline V gene encodes CDR1 SGDLS and CDR2 YYNGEE. For the CDR3, the DNA is TGTGCCAGCAGCGCCCGGGACAGGGTCTACAATGAGCAGTTCTTC. This gives the protein CASSARDRVYNEQFF.

Many counts were recorded for this clonotype. The J gene is TRBJ2-5, the V gene TRBV20-1; TRBD1 might be the D (6 bases). The CDR3 spans 13 residues. Germline lookup yields CDR1 DFQATT and CDR2 SNEGSKA (reference sequence). V shed 6 bases and J shed 5 bases, with 16 bases lying between them. The CDR3 loop reads CSASRGDLETQYF. The CDR3 nucleotides read TGCAGTGCCTCCAGGGGAGATTTGGAGACCCAGTACTTC.

V usage is TRBV7-9 and J usage is TRBJ1-1, with unresolved D. The CDR3 runs 15 residues. The V end was cut by 2 bases, the J end by 0 bases, with 10 bases between. Germline assignment: CDR1 SEHNR and CDR2 FQNEAQ (reference sequence). In nucleotides, the CDR3 is TGTGCCAGCAGCTTATTGTCAGGAGTGAACACTGAAGCTTTCTTT. It specifies CASSLLSGVNTEAFF. Looking up the rest from reference TRBV7-9 and TRBJ1-1 gives the full variable domain: DTGVSQNPRHKITKRGQNVTFRCDPISEHNRLYWYRQTLGQGPEFLTYFQNEAQLEKSRLLSDRFSAERPKGSFSTLEIQRTEQGDSAMYLCASSLLSGVNTEAFFGQGTRLTVV.

This clonotype showed up just a few times. The rearrangement links TRBV7-9 to TRBJ2-7, with 8 bases fitting TRBD2. The germline CDR1 and CDR2 sequences are SEHNR and FQNEAQ (reference sequence). This CDR3 is 14 amino acids long. The trim removed 2 bases at V and 2 bases at J, leaving 2 bases unmatched. The CDR3 nucleotides are TGTGCCAGCAGCTTAAGCGGGAGTGCCTACGAGCAGTACTTC. Translating gives CASSLSGSAYEQYF.

This clonotype was detected only a few times. The chain is built from TRBV20-1 and TRBJ2-7, with D possibly matching TRBD2 (5 bases). The CDR3 totals 12 residues. Per germline, CDR1 DFQATT and CDR2 SNEGSKA (reference sequence). Trimming removed 7 bases at V and 6 bases at J, with 16 bases between. The CDR3 loop reads CSGKLDQGEQYF. The CDR3 nucleotides are TGCAGTGGAAAACTAGACCAAGGCGAGCAGTACTTC.

There are many counts of this clonotype. The chain carries TRBV25-1 and TRBJ1-5; D possibly corresponds to TRBD1 (5 bases). Germline V gene lookup returns CDR1 MGHDK and CDR2 SYGVNS. The CDR3 has 17 residues. The V and J ends lost 6 bases and 3 bases respectively, with 21 bases between them. The chain's CDR3 is CASSATSTGGVNQPQHF. DNA for the CDR3: TGTGCCAGCAGCGCTACTTCAACGGGGGGTGTCAATCAGCCCCAGCATTTT.

In its sample, this clonotype was seen a few times. This chain connects TRBV9 to TRBJ1-2; D unclear. This CDR3 has 14 amino acids. Germline values: CDR1 SGDLS, CDR2 YYNGEE. Trimming removed 6 bases at V and 1 base at J, with 13 bases between. The CDR3 loop reads CASTPLQNNYGYTF. The CDR3 nucleotides are TGTGCCAGCACCCCCTTACAGAATAACTATGGCTACACCTTC.

This clonotype was recorded once. The rearrangement uses TRBV19 and TRBJ1-5; D possibly corresponds to TRBD1 (6 bases). V was pared by 4 bases and J by 3 bases, with 22 bases between. Germline V gives CDR1 LNHDA, CDR2 SQIVND (reference sequence). The CDR3 covers 18 residues. CDR3 protein: CASSRYGGPFVPNQPQHF. For the CDR3, the DNA is TGTGCCAGTAGTAGATACGGGGGCCCCTTCGTCCCCAATCAGCCCCAGCATTTT.

Points on this clonotype: Compared with germline, one end of the junction differs, possibly owing to a read error. This chain uses TRBV5-1 with TRBJ2-7; D not certain. The CDR3 is 13 residues long. Germline V lookup: CDR1 SGHRS, CDR2 YFSETQ. CDR3 sequence (DNA): TGCGCCAGCGGCTTGGGCTCCAGCTACGAGCAGTACTTC. Amino acid sequence: CASGLGSSYEQYF.